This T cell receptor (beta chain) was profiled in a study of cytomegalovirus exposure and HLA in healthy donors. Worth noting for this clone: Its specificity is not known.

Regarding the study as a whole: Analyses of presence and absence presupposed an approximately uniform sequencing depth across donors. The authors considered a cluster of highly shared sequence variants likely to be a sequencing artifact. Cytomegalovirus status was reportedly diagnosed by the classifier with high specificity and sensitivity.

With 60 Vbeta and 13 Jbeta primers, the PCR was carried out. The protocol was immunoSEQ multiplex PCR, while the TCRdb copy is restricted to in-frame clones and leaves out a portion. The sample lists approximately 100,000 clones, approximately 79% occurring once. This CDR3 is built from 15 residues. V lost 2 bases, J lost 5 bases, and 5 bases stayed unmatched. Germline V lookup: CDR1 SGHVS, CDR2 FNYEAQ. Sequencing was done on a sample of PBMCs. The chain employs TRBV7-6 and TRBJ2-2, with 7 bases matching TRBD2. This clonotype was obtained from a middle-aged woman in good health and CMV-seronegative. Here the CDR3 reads CASSLPREGTGELFF. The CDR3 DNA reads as TGTGCCAGCAGCTTACCCAGGGAGGGAACCGGGGAGCTGTTTTTT.